The rows below give T cell receptor beta chains drawn from one sample of a study of T cells after yellow fever vaccination. TCRdb independently ran MiXCR on the 5' RACE reads; one entry per CDR3 protein. The data contain over 65,000 distinct CDR3 sequences, about an eighth of them singletons. This specimen consisted of CD8+ T cells not binding an NS4B(214-222) dextramer, sorted from PBMCs, obtained roughly 20 days after the first yellow fever vaccination. The source is a man aged 18-30 years who received the YFV17D yellow fever vaccine. CDR3s include the opening cysteine and the closing phenylalanine or tryptophan. A D gene is named only where the DNA matches it firmly. Some rows have no size entry. The others give once, few or many, or a class for an expanded clone.

clone size: few; D gene: .; J gene: TRBJ2-2; V gene: TRBV18; CDR3 protein: CASSPPEEGAGELFF; CDR3 DNA: TGTGCCAGCTCACCTCCGGAAGAAGGGGCCGGGGAGCTGTTTTTT
clone size: few; D gene: TRBD2; J gene: TRBJ2-3; V gene: TRBV2; CDR3 protein: CASSDPGTSGPRDTQYF; CDR3 DNA: TGTGCCAGCAGTGATCCTGGGACTAGCGGGCCAAGGGATACGCAGTATTTT
clone size: few; D gene: .; J gene: TRBJ1-5; V gene: TRBV4-1; CDR3 protein: CASSQGAAASWQPQHF; CDR3 DNA: TGCGCCAGCAGCCAAGGGGCAGCTGCGAGTTGGCAGCCCCAGCATTTT
clone size: .; D gene: .; J gene: TRBJ1-1; V gene: TRBV6-2/TRBV6-3; CDR3 protein: CASSYRPAITEAFF; CDR3 DNA: TGTGCCAGCAGTTACAGACCGGCGATCACTGAAGCTTTCTTT
clone size: .; D gene: .; J gene: TRBJ2-3; V gene: TRBV18; CDR3 protein: CASSLSGADTQYF; CDR3 DNA: TGTGCCAGCTCACTCTCAGGGGCAGATACGCAGTATTTT
clone size: few; D gene: TRBD1; J gene: TRBJ1-5; V gene: TRBV4-3; CDR3 protein: CASSQSTGTGQPQHF; CDR3 DNA: TGCGCCAGCAGCCAGTCCACCGGGACAGGTCAGCCCCAGCATTTT
clone size: few; D gene: .; J gene: TRBJ2-3; V gene: TRBV7-9; CDR3 protein: CASSPPPWRMSTDTQYF; CDR3 DNA: TGTGCCAGCAGCCCACCCCCCTGGAGGATGAGTACAGATACGCAGTATTTT
clone size: medium-sized; D gene: TRBD1; J gene: TRBJ1-2; V gene: TRBV4-1; CDR3 protein: CASSQEAGGSNYGYTF; CDR3 DNA: TGCGCCAGCAGCCAAGAGGCAGGGGGTTCTAACTATGGCTACACCTTC
clone size: few; D gene: TRBD1; J gene: TRBJ1-1; V gene: TRBV20-1; CDR3 protein: CSALDRGRPMNTEAFF; CDR3 DNA: TGCAGTGCCCTGGACAGGGGAAGACCAATGAACACTGAAGCTTTCTTT
clone size: many; D gene: .; J gene: TRBJ2-1; V gene: TRBV27; CDR3 protein: CASSFGSGEYNEQFF; CDR3 DNA: TGTGCCAGCAGTTTCGGGTCAGGGGAATACAATGAGCAGTTCTTC
clone size: .; D gene: .; J gene: TRBJ2-3; V gene: TRBV15; CDR3 protein: CATSSLGALTQYF; CDR3 DNA: TGTGCCACCAGCTCCCTGGGAGCTCTTACGCAGTATTTT
clone size: few; D gene: TRBD2; J gene: TRBJ2-4; V gene: TRBV6-6; CDR3 protein: CASGSGGRLDIQYF; CDR3 DNA: TGTGCCAGCGGTAGCGGGGGGCGCTTGGACATTCAGTACTTC
clone size: few; D gene: .; J gene: TRBJ2-5; V gene: TRBV7-9; CDR3 protein: CASSSRSGGEQETQYF; CDR3 DNA: TGTGCCAGCAGCTCACGCTCCGGGGGCGAACAAGAGACCCAGTACTTC
clone size: many; D gene: .; J gene: TRBJ1-1; V gene: TRBV30; CDR3 protein: CAWDEGRTEAFF; CDR3 DNA: TGTGCCTGGGATGAGGGTCGGACTGAAGCTTTCTTT
clone size: few; D gene: TRBD2; J gene: TRBJ2-3; V gene: TRBV6-5; CDR3 protein: CASSYIAGGLDTQYF; CDR3 DNA: TGTGCCAGCAGTTACATAGCGGGGGGATTGGATACGCAGTATTTT
clone size: few; D gene: .; J gene: TRBJ1-5; V gene: TRBV12-3/TRBV12-4; CDR3 protein: CASSHRISNQPQHF; CDR3 DNA: TGTGCCAGCAGCCACAGGATTAGCAATCAGCCCCAGCATTTT
clone size: .; D gene: .; J gene: TRBJ1-1; V gene: TRBV29-1; CDR3 protein: CSVGGPIRVPPYTEAFF; CDR3 DNA: TGCAGCGTTGGAGGGCCAATAAGAGTTCCCCCCTACACTGAAGCTTTCTTT
clone size: .; D gene: TRBD2; J gene: TRBJ2-1; V gene: TRBV6-1; CDR3 protein: CASRTLRLADNEQFF; CDR3 DNA: TGTGCCAGCAGGACCCTTAGACTAGCGGACAATGAGCAGTTCTTC
clone size: .; D gene: TRBD2; J gene: TRBJ2-5; V gene: TRBV12-3/TRBV12-4; CDR3 protein: CASSPTSGGAETQYF; CDR3 DNA: TGTGCCAGCAGCCCAACTAGCGGGGGGGCTGAGACCCAGTACTTC
clone size: .; D gene: TRBD2; J gene: TRBJ2-1; V gene: TRBV5-1; CDR3 protein: CASKVWTGTSGYNEQFF; CDR3 DNA: TGCGCCAGCAAAGTGTGGACCGGGACTAGTGGCTACAATGAGCAGTTCTTC
clone size: .; D gene: TRBD2; J gene: TRBJ2-3; V gene: TRBV20-1; CDR3 protein: CSAGRDYRTDTQYF; CDR3 DNA: TGCAGTGCCGGGCGGGACTACCGCACAGATACGCAGTATTTT
clone size: .; D gene: .; J gene: TRBJ1-3; V gene: TRBV27; CDR3 protein: CASRKLITSGNTIYF; CDR3 DNA: TGTGCCAGCAGAAAACTCATTACCTCTGGAAACACCATATATTTT
clone size: .; D gene: TRBD2; J gene: TRBJ2-3; V gene: TRBV7-3; CDR3 protein: CASRFLGSGGQDTQYF; CDR3 DNA: TGTGCCAGCAGATTTCTAGGTAGCGGGGGGCAGGATACGCAGTATTTT
clone size: few; D gene: TRBD2; J gene: TRBJ2-1; V gene: TRBV9; CDR3 protein: CASSVEGSGEYNEQFF; CDR3 DNA: TGTGCCAGCAGCGTAGAGGGTAGCGGGGAATACAATGAGCAGTTCTTC
clone size: .; D gene: TRBD2; J gene: TRBJ2-3; V gene: TRBV7-9; CDR3 protein: CASSAGTSSYF; CDR3 DNA: TGTGCCAGCAGCGCGGGGACTAGCTCGTATTTT
clone size: .; D gene: .; J gene: TRBJ2-2; V gene: TRBV4-1; CDR3 protein: CASAPAHRVSGELFF; CDR3 DNA: TGCGCCAGCGCCCCTGCTCACAGGGTTTCCGGGGAGCTGTTTTTT
clone size: .; D gene: .; J gene: TRBJ2-7; V gene: TRBV2; CDR3 protein: CASSPSAGLGDYEQYF; CDR3 DNA: TGTGCCAGCAGTCCCTCGGCCGGTCTCGGGGACTACGAGCAGTACTTC
clone size: .; D gene: .; J gene: TRBJ1-1; V gene: TRBV4-1; CDR3 protein: CASSQSTGEHTEAFF; CDR3 DNA: TGCGCCAGCAGCCAGTCGACAGGAGAGCACACTGAAGCTTTCTTT
clone size: .; D gene: .; J gene: TRBJ2-7; V gene: TRBV3-1; CDR3 protein: CASSQDRRSEQYF; CDR3 DNA: TGTGCCAGCAGCCAAGATCGGCGTAGCGAGCAGTACTTC
clone size: .; D gene: .; J gene: TRBJ2-2; V gene: TRBV7-6; CDR3 protein: CASSLDGAGELFF; CDR3 DNA: TGTGCCAGCAGCCTGGACGGCGCCGGGGAGCTGTTTTTT
clone size: few; D gene: TRBD2; J gene: TRBJ2-5; V gene: TRBV9; CDR3 protein: CASSVGETSALQETQYF; CDR3 DNA: TGTGCCAGCAGCGTAGGTGAGACTAGCGCCCTCCAAGAGACCCAGTACTTC
clone size: .; D gene: .; J gene: TRBJ2-3; V gene: TRBV7-2; CDR3 protein: CASSGDNTDTQYF; CDR3 DNA: TGTGCCAGCAGCGGAGACAACACAGATACGCAGTATTTT